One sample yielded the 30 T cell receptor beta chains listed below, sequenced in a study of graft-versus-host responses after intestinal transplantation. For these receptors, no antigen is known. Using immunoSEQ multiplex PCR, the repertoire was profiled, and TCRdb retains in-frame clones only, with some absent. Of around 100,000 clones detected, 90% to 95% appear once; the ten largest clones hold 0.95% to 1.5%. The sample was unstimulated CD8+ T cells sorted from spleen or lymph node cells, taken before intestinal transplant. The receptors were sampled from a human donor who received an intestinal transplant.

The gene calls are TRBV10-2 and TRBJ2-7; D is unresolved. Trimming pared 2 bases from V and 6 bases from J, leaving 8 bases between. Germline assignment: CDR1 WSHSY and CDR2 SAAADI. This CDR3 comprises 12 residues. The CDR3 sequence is CASSEEISEQYF. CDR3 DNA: TGCGCCAGCAGTGAGGAGATTTCCGAGCAGTACTTC.

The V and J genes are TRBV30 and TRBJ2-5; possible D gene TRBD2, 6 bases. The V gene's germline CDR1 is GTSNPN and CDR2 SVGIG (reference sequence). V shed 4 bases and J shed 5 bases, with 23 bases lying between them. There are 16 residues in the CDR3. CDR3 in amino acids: CAWTSSRDSSRETQYF. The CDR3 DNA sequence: TGTGCCTGGACCTCCAGCCGGGACTCCAGCAGGGAGACCCAGTACTTC.

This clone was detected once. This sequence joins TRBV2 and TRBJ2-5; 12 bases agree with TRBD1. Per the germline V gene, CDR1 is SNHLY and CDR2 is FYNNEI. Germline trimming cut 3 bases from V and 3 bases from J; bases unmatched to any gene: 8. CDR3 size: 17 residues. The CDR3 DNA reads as TGTGCCAGCAGTGATCCGGGGACAGGGGGCATCGAAGAGACCCAGTACTTC. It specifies CASSDPGTGGIEETQYF.

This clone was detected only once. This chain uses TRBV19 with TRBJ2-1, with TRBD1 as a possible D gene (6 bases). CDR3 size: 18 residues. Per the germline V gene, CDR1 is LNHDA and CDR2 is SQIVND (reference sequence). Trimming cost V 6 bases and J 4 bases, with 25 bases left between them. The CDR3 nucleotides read TGTGCCAGTAGAAGTATAATCCGGACAGACCGAAGATACAATGAGCAGTTCTTC. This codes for CASRSIIRTDRRYNEQFF.

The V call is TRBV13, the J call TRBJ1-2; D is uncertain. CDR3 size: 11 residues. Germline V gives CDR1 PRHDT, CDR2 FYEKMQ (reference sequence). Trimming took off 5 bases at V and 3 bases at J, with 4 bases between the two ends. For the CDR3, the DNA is TGTGCCAGCAGCACGGACTATGGCTACACCTTC. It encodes CASSTDYGYTF.

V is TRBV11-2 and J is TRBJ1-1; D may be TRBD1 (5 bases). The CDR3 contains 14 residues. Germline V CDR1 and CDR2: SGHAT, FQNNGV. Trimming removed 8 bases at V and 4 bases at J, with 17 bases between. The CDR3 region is CASSPPGTPTEAFF. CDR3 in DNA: TGTGCCAGCTCCCCCCCCGGGACCCCCACTGAAGCTTTCTTT.

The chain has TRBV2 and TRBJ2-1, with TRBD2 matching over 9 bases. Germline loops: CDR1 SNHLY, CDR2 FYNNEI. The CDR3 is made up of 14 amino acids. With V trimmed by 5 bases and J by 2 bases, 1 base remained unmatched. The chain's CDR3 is CASSPSGAYNEQFF. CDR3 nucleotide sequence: TGTGCCAGCAGTCCTAGCGGGGCCTACAATGAGCAGTTCTTC.

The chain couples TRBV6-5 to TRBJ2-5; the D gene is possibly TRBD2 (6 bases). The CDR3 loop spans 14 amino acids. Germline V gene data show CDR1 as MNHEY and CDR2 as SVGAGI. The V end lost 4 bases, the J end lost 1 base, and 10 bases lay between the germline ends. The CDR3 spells CASSLGGLQETQYF. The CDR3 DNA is TGTGCCAGCAGTTTGGGGGGTCTCCAAGAGACCCAGTACTTC.

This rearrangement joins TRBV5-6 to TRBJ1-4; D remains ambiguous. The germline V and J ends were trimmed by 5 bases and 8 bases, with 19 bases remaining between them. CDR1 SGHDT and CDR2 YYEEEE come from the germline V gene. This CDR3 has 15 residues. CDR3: CASRTNAQGGEKLFF. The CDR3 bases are TGTGCCAGCAGAACAAACGCACAAGGTGGGGAAAAACTGTTTTTT.

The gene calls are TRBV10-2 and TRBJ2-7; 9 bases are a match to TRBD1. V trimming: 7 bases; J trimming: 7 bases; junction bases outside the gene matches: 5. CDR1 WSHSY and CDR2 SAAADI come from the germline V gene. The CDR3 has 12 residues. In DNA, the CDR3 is TGCGCCAGCACGGACAGGGGAGAGGAGCAGTACTTC. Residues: CASTDRGEEQYF.

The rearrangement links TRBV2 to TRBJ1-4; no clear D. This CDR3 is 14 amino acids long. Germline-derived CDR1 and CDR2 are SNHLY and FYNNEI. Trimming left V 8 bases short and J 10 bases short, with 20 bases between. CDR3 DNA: TGTGCCAGCTTGCGTGAGGGAGGACTGGCAAAACTGTTTTTT. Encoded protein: CASLREGGLAKLFF.

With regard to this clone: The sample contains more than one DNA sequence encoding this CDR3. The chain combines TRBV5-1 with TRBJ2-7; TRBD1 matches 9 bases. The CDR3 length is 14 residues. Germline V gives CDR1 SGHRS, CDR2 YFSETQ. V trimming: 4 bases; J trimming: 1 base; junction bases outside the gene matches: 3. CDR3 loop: CASSPGTGSYEQYF. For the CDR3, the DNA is TGCGCCAGCAGCCCCGGGACAGGGTCCTACGAGCAGTACTTC.

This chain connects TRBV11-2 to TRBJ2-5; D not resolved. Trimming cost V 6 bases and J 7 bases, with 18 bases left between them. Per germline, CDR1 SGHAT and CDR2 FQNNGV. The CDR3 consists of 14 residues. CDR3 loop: CASRSPNNAPTQYF. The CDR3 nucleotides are TGTGCCAGCAGGTCTCCAAATAACGCACCGACCCAGTACTTC.

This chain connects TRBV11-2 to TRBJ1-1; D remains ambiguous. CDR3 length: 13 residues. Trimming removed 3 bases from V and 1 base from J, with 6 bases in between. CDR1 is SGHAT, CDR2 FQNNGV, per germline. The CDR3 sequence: CASSFGGNTEAFF. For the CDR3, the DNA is TGTGCCAGCAGCTTTGGAGGGAACACTGAAGCTTTCTTT.

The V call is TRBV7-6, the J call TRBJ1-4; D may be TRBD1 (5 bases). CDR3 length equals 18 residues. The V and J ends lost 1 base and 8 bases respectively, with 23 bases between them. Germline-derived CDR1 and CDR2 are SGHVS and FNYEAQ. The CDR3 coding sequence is TGTGCCAGCAGCTTAGAAGGTGGAAGGACACACATCGGAGAAAAACTGTTTTTT. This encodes CASSLEGGRTHIGEKLFF.

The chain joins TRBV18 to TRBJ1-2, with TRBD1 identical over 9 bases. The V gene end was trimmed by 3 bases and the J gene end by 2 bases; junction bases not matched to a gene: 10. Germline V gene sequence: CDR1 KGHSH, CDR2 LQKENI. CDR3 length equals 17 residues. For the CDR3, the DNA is TGTGCCAGCTCACCCTCCGGGACAGGGACCACAAACTATGGCTACACCTTC. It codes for CASSPSGTGTTNYGYTF.

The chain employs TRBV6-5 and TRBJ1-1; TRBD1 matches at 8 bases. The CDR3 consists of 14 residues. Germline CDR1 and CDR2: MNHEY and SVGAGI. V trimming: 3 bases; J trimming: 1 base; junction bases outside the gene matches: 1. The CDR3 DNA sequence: TGTGCCAGCAGTTATGGACAGGGGAACACTGAAGCTTTCTTT. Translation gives CASSYGQGNTEAFF.

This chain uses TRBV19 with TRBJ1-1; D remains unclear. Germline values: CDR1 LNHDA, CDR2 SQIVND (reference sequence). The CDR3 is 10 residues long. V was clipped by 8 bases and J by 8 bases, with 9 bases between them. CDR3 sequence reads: CASGLPEAFF. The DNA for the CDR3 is TGTGCCAGTGGTCTTCCCGAAGCTTTCTTT.

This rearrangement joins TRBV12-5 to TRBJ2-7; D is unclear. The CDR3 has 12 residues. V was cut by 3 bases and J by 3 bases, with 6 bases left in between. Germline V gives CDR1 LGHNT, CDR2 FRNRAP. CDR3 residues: CASGFSDYEQYF. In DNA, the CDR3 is TGTGCTAGTGGTTTCTCAGACTACGAGCAGTACTTC.

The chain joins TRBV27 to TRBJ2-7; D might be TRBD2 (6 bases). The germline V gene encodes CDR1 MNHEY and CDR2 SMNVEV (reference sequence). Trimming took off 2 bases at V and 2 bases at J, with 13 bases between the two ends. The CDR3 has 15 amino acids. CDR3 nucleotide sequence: TGTGCCAGCAGTTTAGGGGTTACGGGGGCCTACGAGCAGTACTTC. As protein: CASSLGVTGAYEQYF.

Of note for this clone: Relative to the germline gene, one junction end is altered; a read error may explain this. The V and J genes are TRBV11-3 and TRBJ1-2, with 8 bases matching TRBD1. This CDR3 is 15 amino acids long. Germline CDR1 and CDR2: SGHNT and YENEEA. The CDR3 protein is CASSVDRGYDYGYTF. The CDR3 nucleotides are TGTGCCAGCAGCGTAGACAGGGGTTACGACTATGGCTACACCTTC.

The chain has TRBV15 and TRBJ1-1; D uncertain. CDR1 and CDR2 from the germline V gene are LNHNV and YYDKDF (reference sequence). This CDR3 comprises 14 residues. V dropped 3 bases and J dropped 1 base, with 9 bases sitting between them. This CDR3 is CATSRRTGNTEAFF. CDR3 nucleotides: TGTGCCACCAGCAGGAGGACGGGGAACACTGAAGCTTTCTTT. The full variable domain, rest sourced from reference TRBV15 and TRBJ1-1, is DAMVIQNPRYQVTQFGKPVTLSCSQTLNHNVMYWYQQKSSQAPKLLFHYYDKDFNNEADTPDNFQSRRPNTSFCFLDIRSPGLGDTAMYLCATSRRTGNTEAFFGQGTRLTVV.

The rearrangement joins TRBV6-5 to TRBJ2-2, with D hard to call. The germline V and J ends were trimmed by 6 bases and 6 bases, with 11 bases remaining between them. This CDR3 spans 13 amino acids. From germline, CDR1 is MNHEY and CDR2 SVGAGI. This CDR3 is CASSPSDPGELFF. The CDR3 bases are TGTGCCAGCAGCCCCTCAGACCCCGGGGAGCTGTTTTTT.

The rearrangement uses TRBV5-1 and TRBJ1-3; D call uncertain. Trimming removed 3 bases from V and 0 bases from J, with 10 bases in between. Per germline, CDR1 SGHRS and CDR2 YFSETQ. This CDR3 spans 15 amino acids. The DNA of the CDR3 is TGCGCCAGCAGCTCGGACGGTGACTCTGGAAACACCATATATTTT. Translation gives CASSSDGDSGNTIYF.

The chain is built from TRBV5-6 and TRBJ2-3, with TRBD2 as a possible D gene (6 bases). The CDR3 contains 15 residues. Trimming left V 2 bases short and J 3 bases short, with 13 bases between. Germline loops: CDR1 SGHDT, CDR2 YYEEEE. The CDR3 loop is CASSFAGLGTDTQYF. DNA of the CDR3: TGTGCCAGCAGCTTTGCGGGGTTAGGTACAGATACGCAGTATTTT.

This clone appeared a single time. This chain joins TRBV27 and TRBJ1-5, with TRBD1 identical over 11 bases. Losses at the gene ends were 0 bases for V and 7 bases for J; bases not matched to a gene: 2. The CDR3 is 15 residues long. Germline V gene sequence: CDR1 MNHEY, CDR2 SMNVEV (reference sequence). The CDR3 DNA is TGTGCCAGCAGTTTATCGGGACAGGGGGTGCAGCCCCAGCATTTT. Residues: CASSLSGQGVQPQHF.

The CDR3 DNA follows: TGCGCCAGCAGTGTAGCAGGGAGGATTAATCAGCCCCAGCATTTT. Translation gives CASSVAGRINQPQHF. V is TRBV10-2 and J is TRBJ1-5; the D gene is possibly TRBD1 (5 bases). Germline V CDR1 and CDR2: WSHSY, SAAADI. The CDR3 is 15 residues long. Between the trimmed V and J ends, which lost 4 bases and 4 bases, there was a span of 14 bases.

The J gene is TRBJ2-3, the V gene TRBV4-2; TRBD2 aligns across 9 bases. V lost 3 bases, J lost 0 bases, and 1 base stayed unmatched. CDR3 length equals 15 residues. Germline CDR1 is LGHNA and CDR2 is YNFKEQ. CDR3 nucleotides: TGTGCCAGCAGCCATCTAGCGGGGAGCACAGATACGCAGTATTTT. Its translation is CASSHLAGSTDTQYF.

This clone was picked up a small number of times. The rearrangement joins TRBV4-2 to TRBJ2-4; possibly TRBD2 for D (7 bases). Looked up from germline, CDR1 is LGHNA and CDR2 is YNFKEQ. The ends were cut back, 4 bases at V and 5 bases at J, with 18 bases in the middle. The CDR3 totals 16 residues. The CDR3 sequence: CASSLEGGGNQNIQYF. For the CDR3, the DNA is TGTGCCAGCAGCCTAGAGGGGGGGGGAAACCAAAACATTCAGTACTTC.

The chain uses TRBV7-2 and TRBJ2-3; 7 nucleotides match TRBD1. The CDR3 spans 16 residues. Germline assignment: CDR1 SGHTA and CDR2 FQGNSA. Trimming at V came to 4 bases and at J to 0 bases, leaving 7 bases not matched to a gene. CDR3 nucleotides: TGTGCCAGCAGCTATTTCCGACAGGGAAGCACAGATACGCAGTATTTT. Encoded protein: CASSYFRQGSTDTQYF. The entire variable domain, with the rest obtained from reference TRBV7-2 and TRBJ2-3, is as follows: GAGVSQSPSNKVTEKGKDVELRCDPISGHTALYWYRQSLGQGLEFLIYFQGNSAPDKSGLPSDRFSAERTGGSVSTLTIQRTQQEDSAVYLCASSYFRQGSTDTQYFGPGTRLTVL.